In its sample, the clone carrying this TCR beta chain was seen many times. The antigen is unknown. This entry is derived from a study of T cell clonality in common variable immunodeficiency. Findings and caveats of the study: CVID subjects shared fewer TCRbeta clones than healthy controls did.

Profiled with immunoSEQ multiplex PCR; TCRdb holds only in-frame clones, not every one. The sample holds about 52,000 clones, and no clone turns up only once. Sequenced: peripheral blood mononuclear cells. This clonotype was sampled from a person aged 18 to 75 in good health.

CDR3 DNA (partial): TGTGCCTGGATTCCCGGGACAGCAAATTCACCC. As protein: CAWIPGTANSP. The whole CDR3 protein is CAWIPGTANSPLHF. V and J are TRBV30 and TRBJ1-6; 7 bases are shared with TRBD1. The read gets to within 3 residues of the CDR3 end, and the germline J gene fills in the rest. The germline V gene has CDR1 GTSNPN and CDR2 SVGIG (reference sequence). This CDR3 comprises 14 residues. J lost 7 bases, V lost 4 bases, and 7 bases had no gene match. Full variable domain (outside the CDR3, taken from reference TRBV30 and TRBJ1-6): SQTIHQWPATLVQPVGSPLSLECTVEGTSNPNLYWYRQAAGRGLQLLFYSVGIGQISSEVPQNLSASRPQDRQFILSSKKLLLSDSGFYLCAWIPGTANSPLHFGNGTRLTVT.